Listed here are 23 T cell receptor beta chains from one sample, sequenced in a study of blood T cell repertoires in COVID-19. The data were produced by immunoSEQ multiplex PCR, yet TCRdb's version contains in-frame clones alone and is incomplete. The profile shows 70,000 to 85,000 clones, roughly 86% of them singletons. Material for sequencing was peripheral blood. The receptors come from an older woman with acute or convalescent COVID-19.

The V gene is TRBV10-3, the J gene TRBJ2-2, with D possibly matching TRBD1 (6 bases). V was shortened by 6 bases and J by 6 bases, with 14 bases between the two germline ends. CDR1 and CDR2 (germline): ENHRY, SYGVKD. This CDR3 is built from 14 residues. CDR3 sequence (DNA): TGTGCCATCAGGGGAACAGGGTCCGCCGGGGAGCTGTTTTTT. Protein sequence: CAIRGTGSAGELFF.

This clone appeared a single time. The chain recombines TRBV5-1 with TRBJ1-4, with TRBD1 as a possible D gene (5 bases). Germline CDR1 and CDR2: SGHRS and YFSETQ. V gave up 0 bases and J gave up 8 bases, with 11 bases separating them. This CDR3 is 14 amino acids long. The CDR3 DNA reads as TGCGCCAGCAGCTTGGGACAGCTGAGAGAAAAACTGTTTTTT. Amino acids: CASSLGQLREKLFF.

The chain has TRBV7-9 and TRBJ1-1; 7 nucleotides match TRBD1. Germline V gives CDR1 SEHNR, CDR2 FQNEAQ (reference sequence). The CDR3 totals 18 residues. The junction had 12 bases not matched to a gene; V was cut back by 1 base and J by 1 base. The CDR3 loop reads CASSLGNRGPQRNTEAFF. CDR3 bases: TGTGCCAGCAGCTTAGGAAACAGGGGACCGCAAAGGAACACTGAAGCTTTCTTT.

This chain links TRBV19 with TRBJ1-5, with TRBD1 matching over 8 bases. Germline-derived CDR1 and CDR2 are LNHDA and SQIVND (reference sequence). V shed 7 bases and J 4 bases; nucleotides not matched to a gene: 9. The CDR3 is made up of 15 amino acids. The CDR3 region is CASNRGDRGNQPQHF. CDR3 bases: TGTGCCAGTAATAGGGGAGACAGGGGTAATCAGCCCCAGCATTTT.

The chain carries TRBV5-4 and TRBJ1-1, with D unresolved. V was cut by 2 bases and J by 1 base, with 12 bases left in between. The germline V gene encodes CDR1 SGHNT and CDR2 YYREEE (reference sequence). The CDR3 consists of 15 residues. The CDR3 nucleotides read TGTGCCAGCAGCTTTTGGGCGACAAGGAACACTGAAGCTTTCTTT. It yields the protein CASSFWATRNTEAFF.

The CDR3, as DNA: TGTGCCAGCAGTGACCAGCCAGGGTCTGAAGCTTTCTTT. Its translation is CASSDQPGSEAFF. V usage is TRBV6-4 and J usage is TRBJ1-1; TRBD1 is a possible D gene (5 bases). This CDR3 is 13 amino acids long. Trimming stripped 2 bases from V and 6 bases from J, with 10 bases between. Germline V gene lookup returns CDR1 MRHNA and CDR2 SNTAGT.

V and J are TRBV6-2 or TRBV6-3 and TRBJ2-1; 7 bases line up with TRBD1. V trimming: 3 bases; J trimming: 4 bases; junction bases outside the gene matches: 6. The CDR3 spans 15 residues. The V gene's germline CDR1 is MNHEY and CDR2 SVGEGT. The CDR3 loop reads CASSYEGTVYNEQFF. As DNA, the CDR3 is TGTGCCAGCAGTTATGAAGGGACAGTATACAATGAGCAGTTCTTC.

The rearrangement joins TRBV3-1 (or the pseudogene TRBV3-2) to TRBJ2-7; possible D gene TRBD1, 5 bases. Per germline, CDR1 LGHDT and CDR2 YNNKEL (reference sequence). There are 15 residues in the CDR3. The V gene lost 6 bases and the J gene lost 6 bases, with 21 bases spanning the gap. The CDR3 spells CASRSAGQGTGEQYF. The CDR3 DNA sequence: TGTGCCAGCAGATCAGCCGGGCAGGGAACAGGCGAGCAGTACTTC.

The V call is TRBV9, the J call TRBJ2-3, with TRBD2 matching 7 bases. Trimming removed 4 bases from V and 0 bases from J; junction bases left unmatched: 5. The CDR3 is made up of 15 amino acids. From germline, CDR1 is SGDLS and CDR2 YYNGEE. The CDR3 loop is CASSKRDASTDTQYF. CDR3 nucleotide sequence: TGTGCCAGCAGCAAGCGGGACGCTAGCACAGATACGCAGTATTTT.

This rearrangement joins TRBV7-2 to TRBJ2-3, with a possible D match to TRBD2 (5 bases). The CDR3 is 13 residues long. Per the germline V gene, CDR1 is SGHTA and CDR2 is FQGNSA. V lost 6 bases and J lost 6, with 13 bases in between. The CDR3 loop reads CASRPGSGDTQYF. CDR3 DNA: TGTGCCAGCAGGCCTGGGTCGGGGGATACGCAGTATTTT.

This rearrangement joins TRBV7-3 to TRBJ2-1; 9 bases fit TRBD1. This CDR3 is 16 amino acids long. V was clipped by 1 base and J by 1 base; unmatched bases: 2. The germline V gene has CDR1 SGHTA and CDR2 FQGTGA. The CDR3: CASSLRQGGSYNEQFF. For the CDR3, the DNA is TGTGCCAGCAGCTTAAGACAGGGGGGATCCTACAATGAGCAGTTCTTC.

The V and J genes are TRBV28 and TRBJ2-7, with 11 bases matching TRBD2. CDR3 length: 14 residues. Germline CDR1 reads MDHEN; CDR2 reads SYDVKM. With 6 bases clipped from V and 3 bases from J, the junction kept 4 bases outside the gene matches. The CDR3, as DNA: TGTGCCAGCAGCGGGACTAGCGGAGGCTACGAGCAGTACTTC. It is translated as CASSGTSGGYEQYF. Full variable domain (rest looked up from reference TRBV28 and TRBJ2-7): DVKVTQSSRYLVKRTGEKVFLECVQDMDHENMFWYRQDPGLGLRLIYFSYDVKMKEKGDIPEGYSVSREKKERFSLILESASTNQTSMYLCASSGTSGGYEQYFGPGTRLTVT.

The J gene is TRBJ1-5, the V gene TRBV18, with 7 bases fitting TRBD1. The CDR3 is made up of 14 amino acids. Germline loops: CDR1 KGHSH, CDR2 LQKENI. Trimming cost V 3 bases and J 6 bases; bases outside gene matches: 5. CDR3 in amino acids: CASSPYRGGQPQHF. The CDR3 DNA follows: TGTGCCAGCTCACCCTACAGGGGAGGTCAGCCCCAGCATTTT.

V gene TRBV28 combines with J gene TRBJ2-2; no clear D gene. From germline, CDR1 is MDHEN and CDR2 SYDVKM. The CDR3 extends over 14 amino acids. V was pared by 10 bases and J by 3 bases, with 15 bases between. The CDR3, as DNA: TGTGCCACTCATCCGAGTCCACACACCGGGGAGCTGTTTTTT. Its translation is CATHPSPHTGELFF.

The chain joins TRBV21-1 to TRBJ1-1; TRBD1 is the table's D call and was not checked against the DNA. TRBV21-1 is designated a pseudogene. The CDR3 covers 13 residues. The chain's CDR3 is CASSKQANTEAFF. The CDR3 DNA follows: TGTGCCAGCAGCAAACAGGCAAACACTGAAGCTTTCTTT.

The chain couples TRBV7-3 to TRBJ2-1; D possibly corresponds to TRBD1 (5 bases). Germline V CDR1 and CDR2: SGHTA, FQGTGA. The CDR3 consists of 13 residues. Trimming removed 2 bases from V and 7 bases from J, with 9 bases in between. CDR3 residues: CASSLLGDNEQFF. As DNA, the CDR3 is TGTGCCAGCAGCTTACTAGGGGATAATGAGCAGTTCTTC. The variable domain in full, completed from reference TRBV7-3 and TRBJ2-1, reads GAGVSQTPSNKVTEKGKYVELRCDPISGHTALYWYRQSLGQGPEFLIYFQGTGAADDSGLPNDRFFAVRPEGSVSTLKIQRTERGDSAVYLCASSLLGDNEQFFGPGTRLTVL.

Points on this clone: Other DNA sequences in this sample translate to the same CDR3. The V gene is TRBV6-5, the J gene TRBJ1-6; TRBD1 aligns across 9 bases. Unmatched junction bases numbered 4, after V lost 6 bases and J lost 7 bases. The CDR3 contains 14 residues. Germline V gene sequence: CDR1 MNHEY, CDR2 SVGAGI. In DNA form, the CDR3 reads TGTGCCAGCAGCTCAGACAGGGGGAATTCACCCCTCCACTTT. It is translated as CASSSDRGNSPLHF.

The chain couples TRBV4-1 to TRBJ1-6; D gene uncertain. V was cut by 0 bases and J by 0 bases, with 6 bases left in between. CDR3 length: 16 amino acids. In germline, CDR1 is MGHRA, CDR2 YSYEKL. The CDR3 DNA is TGCGCCAGCAGCCAAGAAATCAGCTCCTATAATTCACCCCTCCACTTT. Protein sequence: CASSQEISSYNSPLHF.

This chain links TRBV6-5 with TRBJ1-1; tentatively, D is TRBD1 (6 bases). This CDR3 has 14 residues. Germline values: CDR1 MNHEY, CDR2 SVGAGI. V lost 1 base and J lost 10, with 16 bases in between. CDR3 sequence: CASSYFETGTGAFF. In DNA form, the CDR3 reads TGTGCCAGCAGTTACTTCGAAACAGGGACGGGAGCTTTCTTT.

This clone came up once. The chain joins TRBV7-2 to TRBJ2-7, with no clear D. The V and J ends lost 5 bases and 5 bases respectively, with 13 bases between them. Germline CDR1 and CDR2: SGHTA and FQGNSA. The CDR3 contains 13 residues. CDR3 region: CASSPTPGDEQYF. The CDR3 DNA sequence: TGTGCCAGCAGCCCTACACCTGGAGACGAGCAGTACTTC.

The CDR3 here is CASSPGQGTLNEQFF. In DNA, the CDR3 is TGTGCCAGCTCACCCGGACAGGGTACCCTCAATGAGCAGTTCTTC. V is TRBV18 and J is TRBJ2-1; 8 nucleotides match TRBD1. Germline values: CDR1 KGHSH, CDR2 LQKENI. There are 15 residues in the CDR3. Unmatched junction bases numbered 7, after V lost 3 bases and J lost 6 bases.

CDR3 in amino acids: CASSPGTQPNTEAFF. The CDR3 coding sequence is TGTGCCAGCTCACCCGGGACACAGCCGAACACTGAAGCTTTCTTT. The V call is TRBV18, the J call TRBJ1-1, with D perhaps matching TRBD1 (6 bases). The CDR3 covers 15 residues. The germline gives CDR1 KGHSH, CDR2 LQKENI. V dropped 3 bases and J dropped 1 base, with 12 bases sitting between them.

The chain links TRBV6-2 or TRBV6-3 to TRBJ1-5; D perhaps matches TRBD1 (6 bases). Germline CDR1 is MNHEY and CDR2 is SVGEGT. V was clipped by 8 bases and J by 8 bases, with 19 bases between them. CDR3 size: 14 residues. The CDR3 DNA follows: TGTGCCAGCGGTTCGACAGGCCCCAGAGAGCCCCAGCATTTT. As protein: CASGSTGPREPQHF.